This TCR beta chain was sequenced during a study of regulatory T cells in long-lasting Graves disease. By share of the sample, this clonotype is medium-sized. As for time point: persistent/refractory GD, antithyroid drugs over 5 years with positive TRAb. Generation of the TCR library employed RNA extracted from PBMCs. The CDR3 runs 15 residues. Trimming removed 1 base from V and 2 bases from J, with 8 bases in between. Germline lookup yields CDR1 SNHLY and CDR2 FYNNEI. Library construction for TCR beta used iRepertoire HTBI primers and Arm-PCR of CDR3 regions. TCRdb re-called the multiplex PCR reads through MiXCR, storing one row per CDR3 protein. The sample shows 500,000 to 700,000 distinct CDR3 sequences, around 30% of them seen only once.

Sequences were derived from peripheral blood mononuclear cells (PBMCs), sampled when the disease was refractory, from a patient treated with antithyroid drugs. V usage is TRBV2 and J usage is TRBJ1-4; D may be TRBD1 (5 bases). This receptor was identified in a female donor with Graves disease. The DNA for the CDR3 is TGTGCCAGCAGTGAAGAGCCAGGGACTAATGAAAAACTGTTTTTT. Protein: CASSEEPGTNEKLFF.